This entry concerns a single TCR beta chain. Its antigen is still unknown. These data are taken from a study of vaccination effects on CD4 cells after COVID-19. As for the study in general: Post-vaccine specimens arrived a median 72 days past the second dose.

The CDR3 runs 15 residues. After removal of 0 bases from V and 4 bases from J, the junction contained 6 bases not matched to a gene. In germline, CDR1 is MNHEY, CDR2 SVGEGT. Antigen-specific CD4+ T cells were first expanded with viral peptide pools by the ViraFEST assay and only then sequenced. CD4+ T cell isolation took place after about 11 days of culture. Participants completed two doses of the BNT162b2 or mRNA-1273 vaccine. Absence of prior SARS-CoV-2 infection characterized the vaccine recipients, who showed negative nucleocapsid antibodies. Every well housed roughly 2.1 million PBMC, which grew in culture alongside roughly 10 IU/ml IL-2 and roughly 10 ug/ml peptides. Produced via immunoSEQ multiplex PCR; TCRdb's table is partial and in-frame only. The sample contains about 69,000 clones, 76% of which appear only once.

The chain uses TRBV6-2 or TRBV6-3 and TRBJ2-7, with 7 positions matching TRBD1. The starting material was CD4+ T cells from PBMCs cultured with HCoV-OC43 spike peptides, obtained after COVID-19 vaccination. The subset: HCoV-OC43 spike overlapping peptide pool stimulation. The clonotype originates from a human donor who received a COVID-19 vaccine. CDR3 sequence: CASSYSRGQPYEQYV. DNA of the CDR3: TGTGCCAGCAGTTACTCGAGGGGACAGCCATACGAGCAGTACGTC.